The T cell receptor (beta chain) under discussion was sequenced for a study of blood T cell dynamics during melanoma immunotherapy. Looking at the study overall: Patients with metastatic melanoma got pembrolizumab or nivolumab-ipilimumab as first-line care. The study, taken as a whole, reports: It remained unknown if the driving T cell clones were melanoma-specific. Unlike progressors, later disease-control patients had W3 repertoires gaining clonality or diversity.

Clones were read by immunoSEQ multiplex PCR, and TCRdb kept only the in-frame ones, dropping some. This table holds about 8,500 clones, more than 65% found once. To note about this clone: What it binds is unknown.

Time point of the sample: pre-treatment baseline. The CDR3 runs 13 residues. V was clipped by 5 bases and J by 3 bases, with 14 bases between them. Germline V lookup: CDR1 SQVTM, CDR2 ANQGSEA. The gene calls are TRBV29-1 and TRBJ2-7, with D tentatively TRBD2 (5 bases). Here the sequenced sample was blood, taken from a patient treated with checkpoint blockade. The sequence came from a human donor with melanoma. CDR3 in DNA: TGCAGCGTTTTGGGAGACGGAGTCTACGAGCAGTACTTC. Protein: CSVLGDGVYEQYF.